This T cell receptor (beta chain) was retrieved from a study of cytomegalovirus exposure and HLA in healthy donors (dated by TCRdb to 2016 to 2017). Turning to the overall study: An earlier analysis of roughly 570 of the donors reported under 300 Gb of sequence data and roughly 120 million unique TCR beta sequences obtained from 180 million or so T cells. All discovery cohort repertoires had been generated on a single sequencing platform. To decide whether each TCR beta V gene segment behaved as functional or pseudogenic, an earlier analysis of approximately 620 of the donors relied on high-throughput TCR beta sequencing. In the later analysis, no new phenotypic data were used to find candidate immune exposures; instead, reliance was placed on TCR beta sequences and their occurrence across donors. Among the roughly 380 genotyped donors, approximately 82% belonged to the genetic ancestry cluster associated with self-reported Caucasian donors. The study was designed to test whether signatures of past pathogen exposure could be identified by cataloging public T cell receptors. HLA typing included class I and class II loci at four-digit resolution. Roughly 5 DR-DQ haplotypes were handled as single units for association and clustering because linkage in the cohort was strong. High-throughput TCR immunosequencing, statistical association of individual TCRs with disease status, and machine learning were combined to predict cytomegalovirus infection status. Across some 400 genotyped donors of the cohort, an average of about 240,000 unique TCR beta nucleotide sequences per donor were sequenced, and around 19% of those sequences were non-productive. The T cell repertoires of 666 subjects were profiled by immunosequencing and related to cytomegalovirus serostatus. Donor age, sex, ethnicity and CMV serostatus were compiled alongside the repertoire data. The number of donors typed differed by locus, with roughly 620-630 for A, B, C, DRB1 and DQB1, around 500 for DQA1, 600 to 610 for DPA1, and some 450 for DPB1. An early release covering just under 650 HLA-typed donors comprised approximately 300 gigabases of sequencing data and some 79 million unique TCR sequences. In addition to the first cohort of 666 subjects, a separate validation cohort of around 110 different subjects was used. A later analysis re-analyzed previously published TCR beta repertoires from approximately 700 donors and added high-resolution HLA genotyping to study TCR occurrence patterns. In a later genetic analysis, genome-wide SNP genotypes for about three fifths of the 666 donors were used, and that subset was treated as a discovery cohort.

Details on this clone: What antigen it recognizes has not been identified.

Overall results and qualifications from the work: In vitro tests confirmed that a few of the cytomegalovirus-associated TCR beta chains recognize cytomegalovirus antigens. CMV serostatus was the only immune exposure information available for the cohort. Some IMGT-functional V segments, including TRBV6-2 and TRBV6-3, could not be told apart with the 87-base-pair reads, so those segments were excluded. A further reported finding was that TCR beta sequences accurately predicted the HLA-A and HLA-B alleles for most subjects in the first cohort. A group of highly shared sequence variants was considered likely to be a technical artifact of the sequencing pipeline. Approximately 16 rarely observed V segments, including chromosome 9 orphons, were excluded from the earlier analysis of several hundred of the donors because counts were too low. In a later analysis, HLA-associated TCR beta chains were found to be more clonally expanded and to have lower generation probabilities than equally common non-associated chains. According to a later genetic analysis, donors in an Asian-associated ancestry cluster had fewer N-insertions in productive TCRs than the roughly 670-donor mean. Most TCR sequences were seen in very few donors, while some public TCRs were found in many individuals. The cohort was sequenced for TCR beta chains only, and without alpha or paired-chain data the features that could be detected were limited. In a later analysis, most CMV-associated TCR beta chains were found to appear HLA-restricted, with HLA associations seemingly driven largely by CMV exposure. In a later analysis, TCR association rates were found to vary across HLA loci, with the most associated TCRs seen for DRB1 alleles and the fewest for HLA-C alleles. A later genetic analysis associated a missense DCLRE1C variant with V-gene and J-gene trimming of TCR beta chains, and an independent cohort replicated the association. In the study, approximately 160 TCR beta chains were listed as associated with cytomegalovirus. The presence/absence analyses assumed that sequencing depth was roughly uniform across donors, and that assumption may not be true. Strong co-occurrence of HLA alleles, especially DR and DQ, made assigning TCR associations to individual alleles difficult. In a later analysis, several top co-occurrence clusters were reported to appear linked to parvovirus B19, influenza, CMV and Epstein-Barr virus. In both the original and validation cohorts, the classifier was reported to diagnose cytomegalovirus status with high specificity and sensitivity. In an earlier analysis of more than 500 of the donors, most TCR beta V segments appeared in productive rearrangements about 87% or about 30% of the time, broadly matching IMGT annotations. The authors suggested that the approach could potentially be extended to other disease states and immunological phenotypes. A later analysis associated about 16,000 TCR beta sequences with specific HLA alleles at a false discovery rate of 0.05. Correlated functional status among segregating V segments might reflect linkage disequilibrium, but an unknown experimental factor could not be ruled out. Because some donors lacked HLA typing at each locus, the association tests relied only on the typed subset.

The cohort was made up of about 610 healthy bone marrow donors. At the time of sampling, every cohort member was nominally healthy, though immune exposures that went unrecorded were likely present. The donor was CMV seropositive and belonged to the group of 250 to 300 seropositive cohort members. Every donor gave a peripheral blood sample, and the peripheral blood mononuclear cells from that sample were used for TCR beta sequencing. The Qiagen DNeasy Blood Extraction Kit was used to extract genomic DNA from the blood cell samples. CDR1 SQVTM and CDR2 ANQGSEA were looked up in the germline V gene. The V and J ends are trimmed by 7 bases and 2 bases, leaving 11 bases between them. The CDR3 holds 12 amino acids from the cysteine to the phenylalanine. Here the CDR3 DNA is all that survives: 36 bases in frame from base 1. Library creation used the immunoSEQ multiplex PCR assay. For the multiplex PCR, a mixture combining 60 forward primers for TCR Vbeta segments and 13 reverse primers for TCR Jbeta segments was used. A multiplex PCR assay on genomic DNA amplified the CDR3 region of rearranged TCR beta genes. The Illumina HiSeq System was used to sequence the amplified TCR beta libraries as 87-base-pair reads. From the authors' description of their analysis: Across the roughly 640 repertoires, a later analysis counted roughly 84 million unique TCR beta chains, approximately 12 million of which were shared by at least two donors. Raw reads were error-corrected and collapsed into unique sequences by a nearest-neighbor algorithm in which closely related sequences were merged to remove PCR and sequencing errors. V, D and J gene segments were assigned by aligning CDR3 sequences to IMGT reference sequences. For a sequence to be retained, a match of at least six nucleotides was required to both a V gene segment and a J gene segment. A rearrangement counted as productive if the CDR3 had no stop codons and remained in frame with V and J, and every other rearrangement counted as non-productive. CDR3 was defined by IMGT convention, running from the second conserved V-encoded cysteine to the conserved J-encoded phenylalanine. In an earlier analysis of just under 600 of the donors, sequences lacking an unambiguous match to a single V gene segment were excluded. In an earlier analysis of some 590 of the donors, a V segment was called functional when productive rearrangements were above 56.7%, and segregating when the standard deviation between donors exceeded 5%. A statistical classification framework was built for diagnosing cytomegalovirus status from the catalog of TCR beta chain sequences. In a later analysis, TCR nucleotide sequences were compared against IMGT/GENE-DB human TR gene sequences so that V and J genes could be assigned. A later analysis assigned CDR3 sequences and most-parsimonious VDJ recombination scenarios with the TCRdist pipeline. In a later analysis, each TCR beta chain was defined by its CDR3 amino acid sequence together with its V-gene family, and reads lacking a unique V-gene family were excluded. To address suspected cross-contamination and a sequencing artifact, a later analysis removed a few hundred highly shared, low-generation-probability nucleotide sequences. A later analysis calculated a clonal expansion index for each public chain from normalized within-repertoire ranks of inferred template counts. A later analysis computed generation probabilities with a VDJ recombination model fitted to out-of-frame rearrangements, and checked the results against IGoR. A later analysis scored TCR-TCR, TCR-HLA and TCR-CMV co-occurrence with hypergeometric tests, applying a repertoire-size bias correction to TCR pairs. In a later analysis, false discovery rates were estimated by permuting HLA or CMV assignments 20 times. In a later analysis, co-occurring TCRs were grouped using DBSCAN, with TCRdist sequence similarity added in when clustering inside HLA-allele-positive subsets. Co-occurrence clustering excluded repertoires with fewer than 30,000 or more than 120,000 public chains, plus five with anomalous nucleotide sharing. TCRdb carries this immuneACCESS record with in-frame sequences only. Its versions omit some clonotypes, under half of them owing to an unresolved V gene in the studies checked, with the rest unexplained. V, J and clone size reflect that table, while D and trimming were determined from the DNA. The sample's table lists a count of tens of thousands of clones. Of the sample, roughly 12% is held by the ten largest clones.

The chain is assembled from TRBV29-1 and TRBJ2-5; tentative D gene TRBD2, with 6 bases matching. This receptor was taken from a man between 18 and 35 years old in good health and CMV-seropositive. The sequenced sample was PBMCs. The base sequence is TGCAGCGCCCTAGCGACTCAAGAGACCCAGTACTTC. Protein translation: CSALATQETQYF.